The clone carrying this TCR beta chain was observed at least ten times. Profiling relied on immunoSEQ multiplex PCR, and the TCRdb table lists in-frame clones only, not all of them. The sample carries 170,000 or so clones, 80% to 90% recorded once. The data are from a study of blood T cell repertoires in COVID-19. Study overall: The United States, Italy and Spain supplied acute and convalescent COVID-19 samples.

The CDR3 covers 13 residues. Looked up from germline, CDR1 is SGHRS and CDR2 is YFSETQ. The ends were cut back, 2 bases at V and 4 bases at J, with 8 bases in the middle. The specimen sequenced was peripheral blood. The V gene is TRBV5-1, the J gene TRBJ2-3, with D possibly TRBD2 on 5 matching bases. This receptor was obtained from a man in his forties or fifties with active or convalescent COVID-19. CDR3 sequence: CASSFGESDTQYF. The CDR3 DNA reads TGCGCCAGCAGCTTCGGGGAGTCAGATACGCAGTATTTT.